This is a list of T cell receptor beta chains from one sample in a study of control samples from healthy donors and cancer patients. The assay was immunoSEQ multiplex PCR, and TCRdb's table has in-frame clones only and misses some. The repertoire holds roughly 370,000 clones, with about nine tenths as singletons. The sequenced sample consisted of PBMCs. These TCRs come from a man aged 35 to 55 with head and neck cancer. Both conserved end residues are part of each CDR3. The D gene is left open where the match is weak. Where a row states a size, it is once, few, many or the class of an expanded clone; other rows omit it.

.	.	TRBV4-1	TRBJ2-7	TGCGCCAGCAGCCAAGAACGGGGGAACCCCTACGAGCAGTACTTC	CASSQERGNPYEQYF
.	.	TRBV28	TRBJ2-1	TGTGCCAGCAGCTCCTACAATGAGCAGTTCTTC	CASSSYNEQFF
.	few	TRBV6-5	TRBJ1-1	TGTGCCAGCGGCGAGGGGAAGGTGAACACTGAAGCTTTCTTT	CASGEGKVNTEAFF
TRBD2	few	TRBV4-1	TRBJ2-3	TGCGCCAGCAGTACGCTAGCGGGGGCCAGTTCTAGCACAGATACGCAGTATTTT	CASSTLAGASSSTDTQYF
.	.	TRBV11-2	TRBJ2-1	TGTGCCAGCACCCCCGGGACTGGCTCCTACAATGAGCAGTTCTTC	CASTPGTGSYNEQFF
TRBD1	.	TRBV13	TRBJ1-1	TGTGCCAGCAGCCACCGGGACAGGGAAGCTTTCTTT	CASSHRDREAFF
TRBD1	.	TRBV19	TRBJ1-5	TGTGCCAGTATCCAGGGGGTGAATCAGCCCCAGCATTTT	CASIQGVNQPQHF
.	.	TRBV7-9	TRBJ2-7	TGTGCCAGCAGCCCAGGGACGTCCGACCCCTACGAGCAGTACTTC	CASSPGTSDPYEQYF
TRBD1	.	TRBV5-1	TRBJ1-1	TGCGCCAGCAGGGGAGAGGGGACAGCTAACACTGAAGCTTTCTTT	CASRGEGTANTEAFF
.	.	TRBV7-9	TRBJ2-5	TGTGCCAGCAGCTCCCGAACAGGGACCCAGTACTTC	CASSSRTGTQYF
.	.	TRBV28	TRBJ2-1	TGTGCCAGCAGCCAAGGCTCCTACAATGAGCAGTTCTTC	CASSQGSYNEQFF
TRBD1	.	TRBV6-5	TRBJ1-2	TGTGCCAGCAGGCCGGGGGGGACAGGGGGTGGCTACACCTTC	CASRPGGTGGGYTF
.	.	TRBV4-1	TRBJ1-4	TGCGCCAGCAGCCTATTTTCCCCGATCGGTGGTGAAAAACTGTTTTTT	CASSLFSPIGGEKLFF
.	.	TRBV7-9	TRBJ2-7	TGTGCCAGCACACCGGGACCAACCTACGAGCAGTACTTC	CASTPGPTYEQYF
TRBD1	once	TRBV29-1	TRBJ1-5	TGCAGCGTCACTACAGGGGGCGCCGGCCAGCCCCAGCATTTT	CSVTTGGAGQPQHF
.	once	TRBV2	TRBJ1-6	TGTGCCAGCAGTGACGGACAGTACAATTCACCCCTCCACTTT	CASSDGQYNSPLHF
.	medium-sized	TRBV6-4	TRBJ1-6	TGTGCCAGCAGTGAACAGGTTGGGAATTCACCCCTCCACTTT	CASSEQVGNSPLHF
.	.	TRBV10-1	TRBJ2-1	TGCGCCAGCAGTTTGGACAGAAACAATGAGCAGTTCTTC	CASSLDRNNEQFF
.	.	TRBV7-9	TRBJ1-1	TGTGCCACAGCACCAGACTTGGGCTATGAAGCTTTCTTT	CATAPDLGYEAFF
.	.	TRBV5-5	TRBJ2-7	TGTGCCAGCAGCCTGGGAACCAGTCCCTACGAGCAGTACTTC	CASSLGTSPYEQYF
.	.	TRBV6-5	TRBJ2-3	TGTGCCAGCAGTTCTAGGATGTCGGGCACAGATACGCAGTATTTT	CASSSRMSGTDTQYF
.	.	TRBV19	TRBJ1-5	TGTGCCAGTAGTATAGTGAAGGATCAGCCCCAGCATTTT	CASSIVKDQPQHF
TRBD2	.	TRBV7-9	TRBJ2-1	TGTGCCAGCAGCTTAGAAAGACTAGCGGGGGCTGACAATGAGCAGTTCTTC	CASSLERLAGADNEQFF
TRBD1	.	TRBV12-5	TRBJ2-7	TGTGCTAGTGGTTTGGCCACTACAACCGGGACAGGGGTCTACGAGCAGTACTTC	CASGLATTTGTGVYEQYF
.	.	TRBV18	TRBJ1-2	TGTGCCAGCTCACCAGAGCCTGATGGCTACACCTTC	CASSPEPDGYTF
.	.	TRBV2	TRBJ1-5	TGTGCCAGCAGTGAGATCGGGGATCAGCCCCAGCATTTT	CASSEIGDQPQHF
TRBD1	.	TRBV9	TRBJ1-4	TGTGCCAGCAGCGTTGATGGACAGGGTGTTGAAAAACTGTTTTTT	CASSVDGQGVEKLFF
.	.	TRBV20-1	TRBJ2-7	TGCAGTGCGGATCGCGACTTCGAGCAGTACTTC	CSADRDFEQYF
.	.	TRBV29-1	TRBJ1-4	TGCAGCGTTGAACAGGGCCAGGCGAATGAAAAACTGTTTTTT	CSVEQGQANEKLFF
TRBD2	.	TRBV28	TRBJ2-2	TGTGCCGGGCGAGACGGGGGGGCCAACACCGGGGAGCTGTTTTTT	CAGRDGGANTGELFF
.	.	TRBV6-5	TRBJ1-2	TGTGCCAGCAGTCTCTCAGGGTTTAGCTATGGCTACACCTTC	CASSLSGFSYGYTF
.	.	TRBV15	TRBJ2-7	TGTGCCACCAGCAAGAACTACCCCGAAAGGGACGAGCAGTACTTC	CATSKNYPERDEQYF
TRBD2	.	TRBV27	TRBJ2-5	TGTGCCAGCAGTCCCCGGACCTTAGCGGGAGAGACCCAGTACTTC	CASSPRTLAGETQYF
.	.	TRBV4-3	TRBJ1-2	TGCGCCAGCAGCCAAGAACAGGGAACTGACTATGGCTACACCTTC	CASSQEQGTDYGYTF
TRBD2	.	TRBV6-5	TRBJ2-1	TGTGCCAGCATAGAGCGGGGTTACAATGAGCAGTTCTTC	CASIERGYNEQFF
TRBD2	.	TRBV28	TRBJ2-7	TGTGCCAGCAGTCTCCTAAGAGCGGGGGCGAAACTCTCCTACGAGCAGTACTTC	CASSLLRAGAKLSYEQYF
.	.	TRBV5-6	TRBJ2-7	TGTGCCAGCAGCTTGATCGGTAAGCCACCCTACGAGCAGTACTTC	CASSLIGKPPYEQYF
TRBD1	.	TRBV4-3	TRBJ2-7	TGCGCCAGCAGCCAATACCGTGGGGGGACAGGGGCCTACGAGCAGTACTTC	CASSQYRGGTGAYEQYF
.	few	TRBV3-1/TRBV3-2	TRBJ1-2	TGTGCCAGCAGCCAAAATCCGGGGGGGATCGCGGGGAACTATGGCTACACCTTC	CASSQNPGGIAGNYGYTF
TRBD1	.	TRBV4-1	TRBJ2-7	TGCGCCAGCAGCCAAAGGACAGGAGAGCAGTACTTC	CASSQRTGEQYF
TRBD1	.	TRBV5-4	TRBJ1-2	TGTGCCAGCAGCTTGGTAGACAGGGTGAACTATGGCTACACCTTC	CASSLVDRVNYGYTF
.	.	TRBV5-1	TRBJ2-1	TGCGCCAGCAGCTTGGGACAGAATTACAATGAGCAGTTCTTC	CASSLGQNYNEQFF
.	.	TRBV5-1	TRBJ1-1	TGCGCCAGCAGCTTTGCAGGGGACTACACTGAAGCTTTCTTT	CASSFAGDYTEAFF